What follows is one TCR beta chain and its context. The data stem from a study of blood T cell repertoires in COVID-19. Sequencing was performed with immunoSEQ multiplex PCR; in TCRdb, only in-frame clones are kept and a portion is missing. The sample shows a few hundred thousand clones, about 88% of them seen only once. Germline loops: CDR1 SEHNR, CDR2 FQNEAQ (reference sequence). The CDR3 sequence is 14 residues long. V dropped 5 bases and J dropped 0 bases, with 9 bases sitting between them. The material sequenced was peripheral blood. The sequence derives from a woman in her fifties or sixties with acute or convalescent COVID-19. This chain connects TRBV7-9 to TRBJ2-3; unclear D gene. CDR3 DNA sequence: TGTGCCAGCAGCCCCATGACTAGCACAGATACGCAGTATTTT. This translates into CASSPMTSTDTQYF.